This T cell receptor beta chain emerged from a study of blood T cell repertoires in COVID-19. In the study overall: Sample material is recorded as cDNA or gDNA derived from T cells, B-cell-depleted T cells, or PBMCs.

Germline lookup yields CDR1 MDHEN and CDR2 SYDVKM. V trimming: 6 bases; J trimming: 1 base; junction bases outside the gene matches: 9. CDR3 length: 16 residues. Participant age was about 18 to 89 years, and participants resided in about 25 US areas. Original analysis: Counts of nucleated cells, estimated from reference gene primer amplification, were obtained. Assay used: immunoSEQ multiplex PCR; TCRdb lists only in-frame clones, some missing. The D gene and trimming were derived from the DNA, and the V and J assignments and clone size from that table. The sample shows about 240,000 clones, 75% to 90% of them seen only once.

The sample taken for sequencing was PBMCs or T cells enriched from blood (not recorded which). This receptor was obtained from a young woman who had recovered from COVID-19. V gene TRBV28 combines with J gene TRBJ1-5, with TRBD1 matching over 7 bases. The CDR3: CASRPRDRSSNQPQHF. The CDR3, as DNA: TGTGCCAGCAGACCACGGGACAGATCCAGCAATCAGCCCCAGCATTTT.